The entry below describes one TCR beta chain. Its specificity is unknown. Unstimulated regulatory T cells (CD4+CD25+CD127-), CD4+CD25- non-regulatory cells, CD4 and CD8 cells were FACS-sorted from thawed PBMCs. This record comes from a study of Tregs in tolerant kidney transplant recipients. The assay was immunoSEQ multiplex PCR, and TCRdb's table has in-frame clones only and misses some. The sample has 200,000 to 300,000 clones; around 82% are singletons. The J segment lost 9 bases and the V segment lost 5 bases, leaving 10 bases of the junction unmatched. The CDR3 sequence is 15 residues long. Germline V gene data show CDR1 as MNHEY and CDR2 as SVGAGI. General observations from the study: Few patients were studied, so findings need validation in larger groups. The most relevant donor-specific Treg TCRbeta repertoire apparently came from expansion with activated donor B cells.

The chain links TRBV6-5 to TRBJ1-3; 10 nucleotides agree with TRBD1. This receptor was identified in a human donor in good health. Sequencing was performed on CD4+ T cells from blood. CDR3 loop: CASSVTRQGATTIYF. The CDR3 nucleotides read TGTGCCAGCAGTGTTACCCGACAGGGGGCGACCACCATATATTTT.